This TCR beta chain was found in a study of T cell changes during pregnancy in multiple sclerosis. Trimming took 7 bases from V and 7 from J; bases not matched to a gene: 5. CDR1 is SQVTM, CDR2 ANQGSEA, per germline. The CDR3 has 12 residues. Repertoires were generated with immunoSEQ multiplex PCR, while TCRdb's copy carries only in-frame clones and drops some. The table shows about 43,000 clones, with around 90% occurring only once. Here the sequenced sample was peripheral blood, taken in the second trimester of pregnancy. The chain uses TRBV29-1 and TRBJ2-1; 9 bases match TRBD1. The sequence was obtained from a female donor in good health, enrolled as a control in a pregnancy study. The CDR3 bases are TGCAGCGGAACACAGGGGGCGAATGAGCAGTTCTTC. This codes for CSGTQGANEQFF.